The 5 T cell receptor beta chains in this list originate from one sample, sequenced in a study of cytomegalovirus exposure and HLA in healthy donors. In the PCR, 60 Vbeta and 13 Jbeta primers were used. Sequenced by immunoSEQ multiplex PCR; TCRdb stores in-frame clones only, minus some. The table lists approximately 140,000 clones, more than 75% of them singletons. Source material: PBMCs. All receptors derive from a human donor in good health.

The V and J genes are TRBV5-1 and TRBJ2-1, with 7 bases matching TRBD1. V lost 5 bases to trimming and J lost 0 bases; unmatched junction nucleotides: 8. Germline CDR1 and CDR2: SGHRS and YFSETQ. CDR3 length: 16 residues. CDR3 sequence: CASSFTGDPSYNEQFF. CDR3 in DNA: TGCGCCAGCAGTTTTACAGGGGACCCCTCCTACAATGAGCAGTTCTTC.

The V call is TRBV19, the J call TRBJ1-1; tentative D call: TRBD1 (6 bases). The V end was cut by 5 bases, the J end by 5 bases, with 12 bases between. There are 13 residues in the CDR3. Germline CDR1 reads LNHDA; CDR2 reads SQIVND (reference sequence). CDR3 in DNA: TGTGCCAGTAGTGTAGCAGGGGAGACTGAAGCTTTCTTT. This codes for CASSVAGETEAFF.

The DNA for the CDR3 is TGTGCCTGGAGTTTGTCAGTCTACGAGCAGTACTTC. This translates into CAWSLSVYEQYF. V is TRBV30 and J is TRBJ2-7; D gene uncertain. The CDR3 runs to 12 residues. CDR1 is GTSNPN and CDR2 is SVGIG in the germline V gene (reference sequence). Deletions cut 2 bases from V and 3 bases from J, with 8 bases between. The variable domain in full, completed from reference TRBV30 and TRBJ2-7, reads SQTIHQWPATLVQPVGSPLSLECTVEGTSNPNLYWYRQAAGRGLQLLFYSVGIGQISSEVPQNLSASRPQDRQFILSSKKLLLSDSGFYLCAWSLSVYEQYFGPGTRLTVT.

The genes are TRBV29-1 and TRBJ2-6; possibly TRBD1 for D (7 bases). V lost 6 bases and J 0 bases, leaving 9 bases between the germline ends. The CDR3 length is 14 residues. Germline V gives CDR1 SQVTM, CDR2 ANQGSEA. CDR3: CSVRDSSGANVLTF. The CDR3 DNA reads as TGCAGCGTGCGGGACAGCTCTGGGGCCAACGTCCTGACTTTC.

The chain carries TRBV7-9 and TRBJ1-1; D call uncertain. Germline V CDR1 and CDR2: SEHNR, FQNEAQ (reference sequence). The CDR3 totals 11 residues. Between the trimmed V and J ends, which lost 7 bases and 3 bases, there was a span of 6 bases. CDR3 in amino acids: CASIRDTEAFF. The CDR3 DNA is TGTGCCAGCATCCGGGACACTGAAGCTTTCTTT.